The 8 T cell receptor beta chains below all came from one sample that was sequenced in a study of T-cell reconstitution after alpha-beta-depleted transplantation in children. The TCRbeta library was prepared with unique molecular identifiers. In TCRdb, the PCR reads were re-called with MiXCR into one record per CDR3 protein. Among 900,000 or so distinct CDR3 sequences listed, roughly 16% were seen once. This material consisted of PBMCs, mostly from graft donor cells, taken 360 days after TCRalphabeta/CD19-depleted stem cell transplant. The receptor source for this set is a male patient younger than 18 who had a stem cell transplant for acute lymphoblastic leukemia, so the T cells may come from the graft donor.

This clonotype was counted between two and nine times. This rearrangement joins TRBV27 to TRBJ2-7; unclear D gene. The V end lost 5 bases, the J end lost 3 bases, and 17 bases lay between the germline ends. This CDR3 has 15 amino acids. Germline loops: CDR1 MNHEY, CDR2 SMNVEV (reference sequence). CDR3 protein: CASSRPAARSYEQYF. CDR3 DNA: TGTGCCAGCAGTCGCCCTGCGGCTAGGAGCTACGAGCAGTACTTC.

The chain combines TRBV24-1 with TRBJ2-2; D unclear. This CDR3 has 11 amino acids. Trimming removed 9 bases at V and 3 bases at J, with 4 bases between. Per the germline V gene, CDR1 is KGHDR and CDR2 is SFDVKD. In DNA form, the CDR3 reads TGTGCCACCTCCTACACCGGGGAGCTGTTTTTT. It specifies CATSYTGELFF.

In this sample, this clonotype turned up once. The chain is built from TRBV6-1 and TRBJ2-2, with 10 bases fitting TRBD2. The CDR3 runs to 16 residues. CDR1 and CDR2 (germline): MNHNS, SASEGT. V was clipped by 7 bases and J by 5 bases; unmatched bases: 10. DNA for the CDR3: TGTGCCAGCATAAGCCGGACTAGCGGATGGACCGGGGAGCTGTTTTTT. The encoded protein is CASISRTSGWTGELFF.

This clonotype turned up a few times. CDR3 region: CASSPDPSGPDTQYF. CDR3 DNA sequence: TGCGCCAGCAGCCCCGATCCCTCAGGGCCAGATACGCAGTATTTT. The chain employs TRBV10-1 and TRBJ2-3; maybe TRBD1 (5 bases). CDR3 length: 15 amino acids. V was shortened by 6 bases and J by 4 bases, with 17 bases between the two germline ends. Germline-derived CDR1 and CDR2 are WNHNN and SYGVQD (reference sequence).

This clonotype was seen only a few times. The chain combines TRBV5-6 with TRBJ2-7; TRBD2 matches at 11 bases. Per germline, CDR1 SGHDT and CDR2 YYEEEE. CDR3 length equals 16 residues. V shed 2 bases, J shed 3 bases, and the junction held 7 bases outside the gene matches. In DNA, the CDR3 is TGTGCCAGCAGCTTAACCGGGACTAGCGGAGTCTACGAGCAGTACTTC. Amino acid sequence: CASSLTGTSGVYEQYF.

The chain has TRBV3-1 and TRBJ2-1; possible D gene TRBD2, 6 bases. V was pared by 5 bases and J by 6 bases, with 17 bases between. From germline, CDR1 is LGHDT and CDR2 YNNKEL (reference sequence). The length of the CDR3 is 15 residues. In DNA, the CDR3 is TGTGCCAGCAGCTCGCCGGGACTCCCGCTCAATGAGCAGTTCTTC. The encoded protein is CASSSPGLPLNEQFF.

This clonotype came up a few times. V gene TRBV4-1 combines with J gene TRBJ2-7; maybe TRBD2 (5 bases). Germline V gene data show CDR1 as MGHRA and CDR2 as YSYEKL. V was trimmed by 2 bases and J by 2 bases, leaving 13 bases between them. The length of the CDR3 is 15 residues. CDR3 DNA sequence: TGCGCCAGCAGCCAACTCCAGGAGGTTCCCTACGAGCAGTACTTC. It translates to CASSQLQEVPYEQYF.

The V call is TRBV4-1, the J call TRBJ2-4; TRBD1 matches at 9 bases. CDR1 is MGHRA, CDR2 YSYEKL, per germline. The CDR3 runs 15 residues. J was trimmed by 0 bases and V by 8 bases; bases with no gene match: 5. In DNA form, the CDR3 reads TGCGCCAGCTCGGAGGGACAGGGAGCCAAAAACATTCAGTACTTC. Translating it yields CASSEGQGAKNIQYF.